This TCR beta chain was documented in a study of T cells in Graves' hyperthyroidism and ophthalmopathy. General study findings and limits: Among clonotypes expanded in thyroid above 0.001, most were also found in blood.

CDR1 MNHEY and CDR2 SMNVEV come from the germline V gene (reference sequence). The CDR3 has 15 amino acids. Trimming cost V 5 bases and J 6 bases; bases outside gene matches: 10. This clonotype showed up many times. Its specificity is unknown. The investigators amplified TCR beta CDR3 regions from RNA transcripts. First-round RT-PCR of the TCR CDR3 relied on the HTBI primer set. TCRdb passed the multiplex PCR reads through MiXCR, listing each CDR3 protein once. The data hold 730,000 or so distinct CDR3 sequences, with around 19% observed a single time. Based on clinical symptoms, serum thyroxine and TRAb, thyroid ultrasound and orbital computed tomography, diagnoses were reached.

This clonotype originated in a woman aged 45-65 years with Graves' hyperthyroidism that later progressed to Graves' ophthalmopathy. The V and J genes are TRBV27 and TRBJ2-1; 7 bases line up with TRBD1. Sequencing was carried out using blood. In nucleotides, the CDR3 is TGTGCCAGCAGTCTCCCACTGGACAGGTCCAATGAGCAGTTCTTC. Protein: CASSLPLDRSNEQFF.